The rows below give T cell receptor beta chains drawn from one sample of a study of beta chain features in type 1 diabetes. TCRdb keeps only in-frame clones here, not all; method: immunoSEQ multiplex PCR. Of a few hundred thousand clones in the sample, approximately 16% were seen once. The sequencing input was naive CD4+ T cells from blood. These receptors were obtained from a man younger than 35 with type 1 diabetes. Both conserved end residues are part of each CDR3. The order of the fields is clone size, V gene, J gene, D gene, CDR3 DNA, CDR3 protein. D genes are given only for firm matches. Clone sizes are given selectively: once, few, many, or a class where the clone is expanded.

-	TRBV15	TRBJ2-3	TRBD2	TGTGCCACCAGCAGATCGACTAGCGGGATAACAGATACGCAGTATTTT	CATSRSTSGITDTQYF
-	TRBV5-4	TRBJ1-6	TRBD1	TGTGCCAGCAGCTTGCAGGGGGCGGGTTCACCCCTCCACTTT	CASSLQGAGSPLHF
few	TRBV5-1	TRBJ2-7	TRBD2	TGCGCCAGCAGCTTAAACGGGGGGGCATTCAACGAGCAGTACTTC	CASSLNGGAFNEQYF
few	TRBV25-1	TRBJ2-5	TRBD1	TGTGCCAGCCACGGGACAGGACAAGAGACCCAGTACTTC	CASHGTGQETQYF
few	TRBV30	TRBJ1-5	TRBD1	TGTGCCTGGAGCCCACAGGGGGATCAGCCCCAGCATTTT	CAWSPQGDQPQHF
few	TRBV5-1	TRBJ1-1	-	TGCGCCAGCAGCCTCTCGGACACTGAAGCTTTCTTT	CASSLSDTEAFF
-	TRBV10-2	TRBJ2-5	-	TGCGCCAGCACAAGCGTAGTACAAGAGACCCAGTACTTC	CASTSVVQETQYF
few	TRBV5-6	TRBJ1-2	-	TGTGCCAGCAGCTTTGACAAACAGGGACGCTATGGCTACACCTTC	CASSFDKQGRYGYTF
few	TRBV27	TRBJ2-5	-	TGTGCCAGCAGTTTACGCGGGTTGTACCAAGAGACCCAGTACTTC	CASSLRGLYQETQYF
-	TRBV2	TRBJ2-2	TRBD2	TGTGCCAGCAGGGTTAGGACTAGCGGCAACACCGGGGAGCTGTTTTTT	CASRVRTSGNTGELFF
-	TRBV4-3	TRBJ1-1	TRBD1	TGCGCCAGCAGCCCGACGACAGGGAATACTGAAGCTTTCTTT	CASSPTTGNTEAFF
-	TRBV29-1	TRBJ1-2	-	TGCAGCGTTGGTTCGGGTCATAAATCGGATGGCTACACCTTC	CSVGSGHKSDGYTF
few	TRBV9	TRBJ2-5	-	TGTGCCAGCAGCGTAGGTCCGGGAGAGACCCAGTACTTC	CASSVGPGETQYF
-	TRBV28	TRBJ2-7	-	TGTGCCAGCAGTTACACGGGACTTTTGTACGAGCAGTACTTC	CASSYTGLLYEQYF
few	TRBV7-2	TRBJ2-7	-	TGTGCCAGCAGCCGGAGTAGGGGTAATTCCTACGAGCAGTACTTC	CASSRSRGNSYEQYF
-	TRBV5-4	TRBJ2-2	TRBD2	TGTGCCAGCAGCTTGGTGACTAGCGGGACTGGGGAGCTGTTTTTT	CASSLVTSGTGELFF
few	TRBV7-2	TRBJ1-3	TRBD1	TGTGCCAGCGCAGGGACAGGGGGAAACACCATATATTTT	CASAGTGGNTIYF
-	TRBV5-6	TRBJ2-7	TRBD1	TGTGCCAGCAGCCGGGGACAGGGTGCCTACGAGCAGTACTTC	CASSRGQGAYEQYF
-	TRBV19	TRBJ1-5	-	TGTGCCAGTAGTATTGGGTGGGGACAAAGCAATCAGCCCCAGCATTTT	CASSIGWGQSNQPQHF
-	TRBV9	TRBJ2-1	TRBD1	TGTGCCAGCAGCGGGCGGGACAGGAACTACAATGAGCAGTTCTTC	CASSGRDRNYNEQFF
few	TRBV29-1	TRBJ2-3	TRBD2	TGCAGCATCACGCGGGGGGGGCTCACAGATACGCAGTATTTT	CSITRGGLTDTQYF
few	TRBV19	TRBJ1-2	-	TGTGCCAGTACAACGGGGGCTAACTATGGCTACACCTTC	CASTTGANYGYTF
few	TRBV18	TRBJ1-1	TRBD1	TGTGCCAGCTCACCACCGGGACAGGGGAACACTGAAGCTTTCTTT	CASSPPGQGNTEAFF
-	TRBV5-1	TRBJ1-4	-	TGCGCCAGCAGCTTGGATGGGGGACTCGAGGAAAAACTGTTTTTT	CASSLDGGLEEKLFF
-	TRBV19	TRBJ1-2	TRBD1	TGTGCCAGTAGTACCCGGGACAGAAACTATGGCTACACCTTC	CASSTRDRNYGYTF
-	TRBV4-2	TRBJ1-5	-	TGTGCCAGCAGCCAAGACTCCGATCAGCCCCAGCATTTT	CASSQDSDQPQHF
-	TRBV28	TRBJ2-7	TRBD2	TGTGCCAGCACAGCGGGGTTGGACTACGAGCAGTACTTC	CASTAGLDYEQYF
few	TRBV4-1	TRBJ2-3	TRBD2	TGCGCCAGCAGCCAAGGCGTCATAAAGCGGGGGGGCGTAGATACGCAGTATTTT	CASSQGVIKRGGVDTQYF
few	TRBV5-5	TRBJ2-2	TRBD1	TGTGCCAGCAGCTTGTTCCCGACAGGGCAAACCGGGGAGCTGTTTTTT	CASSLFPTGQTGELFF
few	TRBV5-1	TRBJ2-7	TRBD2	TGCGCCTCCACCAGCGGGAGGGCCCCCTACGAGCAGTACTTC	CASTSGRAPYEQYF
few	TRBV2	TRBJ2-3	TRBD1	TGTGCCAGCAAGCAGGGGGCAGCAGATACGCAGTATTTT	CASKQGAADTQYF
-	TRBV13	TRBJ2-6	-	TGTGCCAGCAGCTTAATCAGGGCTGGGGCCAACGTCCTGACTTTC	CASSLIRAGANVLTF
-	TRBV15	TRBJ2-6	-	TGTGCCACCAGCAGGTCAGGCTCTGGGGCCAACGTCCTGACTTTC	CATSRSGSGANVLTF
few	TRBV9	TRBJ2-1	-	TGTGCCAGCAGCGTACGCCCACTGGCGGGAAATGAGCAGTTCTTC	CASSVRPLAGNEQFF
-	TRBV30	TRBJ1-2	-	TGTGCCTGGAGTGTAGGGGGCTATGGCTACACCTTC	CAWSVGGYGYTF
-	TRBV6-5	TRBJ1-1	-	TGTGCCAGCACGGACAGCCCTATGAACACTGAAGCTTTCTTT	CASTDSPMNTEAFF
few	TRBV4-3	TRBJ2-3	-	TGCGCCAGCAGCCAAGGGGCCCTGGATACGCAGTATTTT	CASSQGALDTQYF
few	TRBV25-1	TRBJ1-1	-	TGTGCCAGCAGCCTATACACTGAAGCTTTCTTT	CASSLYTEAFF
-	TRBV5-1	TRBJ2-5	TRBD2	TGCGCCAGCAGCACTAGCGGGCGGGAGGAGACCCAGTACTTC	CASSTSGREETQYF
few	TRBV30	TRBJ1-3	TRBD1	TGTGCCTGGAACCCGGGACAGGGCTCTGGAAACACCATATATTTT	CAWNPGQGSGNTIYF
few	TRBV28	TRBJ2-7	TRBD2	TGTGCCAGCACCCGAGCGGGGGACACTTCCTACGAGCAGTACTTC	CASTRAGDTSYEQYF